This T cell receptor (beta chain) was obtained from a study of shared clonotypes between healthy human individuals. Details on this clone: The antigen is not known.

The assay used deep level. TCRdb's copy holds only in-frame clones and misses some; the assay was immunoSEQ multiplex PCR. The table has about 710,000 clones, around three quarters seen once. Study-level points and caveats: A generally larger estimated richness was seen in naive subsets than in memory subsets.

This TCR was recovered from a woman aged 25 to 39 in good health. The specimen was memory CD4+ T cells sorted from blood. The subset denotes: CD45RA-negative fraction.

The CDR3 reads CASSPGQGRSTDTQYF. The CDR3 DNA is TGTGCCAGCAGCCCCGGACAGGGAAGAAGCACAGATACGCAGTATTTT. The chain couples TRBV7-2 to TRBJ2-3, with 8 bases lining up with TRBD1. The CDR3 extends over 16 amino acids. CDR1 is SGHTA, CDR2 FQGNSA, per germline. V was clipped by 5 bases and J by 0 bases; unmatched bases: 7.